This TCR beta chain was observed in a study of T cell clusters in autoimmune cytopenias. In the study overall: Per sample, median TRB depth was about 52,000 reads, yielding a median about 2,500 distinct clonotypes.

This clonotype ranks as large (0.1 to 1%) in terms of frequency. TRB was amplified by touch-down multiplex PCR, primer pools A and B combined. TCRdb reprocessed the multiplex PCR reads, keeping one entry per CDR3 protein, no DNA. The sample has more than 500 distinct CDR3 sequences. Roughly 40,000 genome equivalents of blood DNA were amplified for TRB. The CDR3 has 11 amino acids. CDR1 is SQVTM and CDR2 is ANQGSEA in the germline V gene. The clonotype originates from a human donor with an autoimmune cytopenia or autoimmune hepatitis (not recorded which). The chain couples TRBV29-1 to TRBJ1-2; lacking DNA, the TRBD1 call made by TCRdb goes unchecked. Sequenced input: peripheral blood. The CDR3 reads CSVQGKDGYTF.